This T cell receptor beta chain was captured by sequencing in a study of blood T cell repertoires in COVID-19. The trim removed 6 bases at V and 8 bases at J, leaving 7 bases unmatched. This CDR3 has 13 amino acids. TCRdb keeps only in-frame clones here, not all; method: immunoSEQ multiplex PCR. This table holds 98,000 or so clones, 70% to 90% found once. J is TRBJ2-1 and V is TRBV12-3 or TRBV12-4, with 7 positions matching TRBD1. The source of this sequence is a human donor in a cohort sampled during active COVID-19. Input material: peripheral blood. In DNA form, the CDR3 reads TGTGCCAGCAGCCGACAGGGTCAGCATGAGCAGTTCTTC. Translated: CASSRQGQHEQFF.